This TCR beta chain was recovered during a study of cytomegalovirus exposure and HLA in healthy donors. Whole-study findings and limits: The number of N-insertions in an Asian-associated ancestry cluster was reportedly below the roughly 670-donor mean in a later analysis.

The V end was cut by 5 bases, the J end by 0 bases, with 11 bases between. CDR1 LNHDA and CDR2 SQIVND come from the germline V gene (reference sequence). The CDR3 loop spans 14 amino acids. PCR amplification relied on 60 Vbeta primers (plus 13 Jbeta primers). The repertoire was sequenced with immunoSEQ multiplex PCR; TCRdb's copy has only in-frame clones and lacks some. The table records about 140,000 clones, roughly 70% of them present only once. The sample holds a few counts of this clone. The antigen remains unidentified. Sequencing used PBMCs. The chain has TRBV19 and TRBJ2-7; D not certain. The source of this sequence is a woman aged 55-69 years in good health and CMV-seropositive. CDR3 in DNA: TGTGCCAGTAGTCCCAGACTGAGCTCCTACGAGCAGTACTTC. Translated: CASSPRLSSYEQYF.